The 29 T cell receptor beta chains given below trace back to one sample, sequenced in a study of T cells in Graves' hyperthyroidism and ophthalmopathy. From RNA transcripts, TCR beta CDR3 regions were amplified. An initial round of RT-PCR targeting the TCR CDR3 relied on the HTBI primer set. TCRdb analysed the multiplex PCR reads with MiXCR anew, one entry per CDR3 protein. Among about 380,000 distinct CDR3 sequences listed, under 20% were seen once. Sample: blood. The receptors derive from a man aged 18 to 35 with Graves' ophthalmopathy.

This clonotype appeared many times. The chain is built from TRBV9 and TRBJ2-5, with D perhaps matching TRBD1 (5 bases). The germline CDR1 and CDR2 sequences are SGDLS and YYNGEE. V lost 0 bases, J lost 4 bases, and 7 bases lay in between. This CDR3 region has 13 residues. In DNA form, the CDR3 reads TGTGCCAGCAGCGTAGATACAGGAGAGACCCAGTACTTC. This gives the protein CASSVDTGETQYF.

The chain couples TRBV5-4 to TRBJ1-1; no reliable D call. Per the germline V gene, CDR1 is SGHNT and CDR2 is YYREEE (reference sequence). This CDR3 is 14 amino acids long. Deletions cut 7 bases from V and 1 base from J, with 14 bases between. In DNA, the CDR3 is TGTGCCAGCTCGAGGGATTCGGGGAACACTGAAGCTTTCTTT. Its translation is CASSRDSGNTEAFF. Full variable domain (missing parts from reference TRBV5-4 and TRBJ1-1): ETGVTQSPTHLIKTRGQQVTLRCSSQSGHNTVSWYQQALGQGPQFIFQYYREEENGRGNFPPRFSGLQFPNYSSELNVNALELDDSALYLCASSRDSGNTEAFFGQGTRLTVV.

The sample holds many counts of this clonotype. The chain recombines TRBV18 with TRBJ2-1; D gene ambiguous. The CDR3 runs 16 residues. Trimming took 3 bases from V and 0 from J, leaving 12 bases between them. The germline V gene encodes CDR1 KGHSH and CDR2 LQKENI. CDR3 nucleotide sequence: TGTGCCAGCTCACCGCGATCCGTGGGCTCCTACAATGAGCAGTTCTTC. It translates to CASSPRSVGSYNEQFF.

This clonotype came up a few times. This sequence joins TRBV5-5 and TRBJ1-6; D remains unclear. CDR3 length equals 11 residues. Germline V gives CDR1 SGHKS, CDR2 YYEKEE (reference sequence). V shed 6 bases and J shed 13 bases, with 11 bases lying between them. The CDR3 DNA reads TGTGCCAGCACTTTCACCGGGCCCCTCCACTTT. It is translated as CASTFTGPLHF.

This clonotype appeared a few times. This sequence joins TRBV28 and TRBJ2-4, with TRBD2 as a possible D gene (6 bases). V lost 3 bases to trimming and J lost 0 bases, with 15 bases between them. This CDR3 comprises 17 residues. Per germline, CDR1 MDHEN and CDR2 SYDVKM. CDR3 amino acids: CASSFSGVGRAKNIQYF. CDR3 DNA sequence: TGTGCCAGCAGTTTTTCGGGGGTAGGGAGAGCCAAAAACATTCAGTACTTC.

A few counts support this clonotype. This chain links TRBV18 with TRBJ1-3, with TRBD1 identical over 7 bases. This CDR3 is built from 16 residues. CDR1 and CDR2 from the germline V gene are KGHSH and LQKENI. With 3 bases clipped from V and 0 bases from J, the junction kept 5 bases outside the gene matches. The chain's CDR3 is CASSPRDSYSGNTIYF. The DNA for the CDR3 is TGTGCCAGCTCACCCCGGGACAGCTACTCTGGAAACACCATATATTTT.

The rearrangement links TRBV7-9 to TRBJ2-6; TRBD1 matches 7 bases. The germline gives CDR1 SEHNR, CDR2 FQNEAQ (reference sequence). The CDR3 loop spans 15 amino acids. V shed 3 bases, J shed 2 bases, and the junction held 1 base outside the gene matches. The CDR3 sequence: CASSLTGTGANVLTF. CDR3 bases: TGTGCCAGCAGCTTGACAGGGACTGGGGCCAACGTCCTGACTTTC.

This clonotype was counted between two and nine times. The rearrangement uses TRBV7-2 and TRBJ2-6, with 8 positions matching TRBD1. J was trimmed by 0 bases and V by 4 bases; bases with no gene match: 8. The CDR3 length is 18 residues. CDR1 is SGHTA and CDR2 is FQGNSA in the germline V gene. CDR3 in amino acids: CASSYRGTGGSGANVLTF. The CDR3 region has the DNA TGTGCCAGCAGCTACCGGGGGACAGGAGGCTCTGGGGCCAACGTCCTGACTTTC.

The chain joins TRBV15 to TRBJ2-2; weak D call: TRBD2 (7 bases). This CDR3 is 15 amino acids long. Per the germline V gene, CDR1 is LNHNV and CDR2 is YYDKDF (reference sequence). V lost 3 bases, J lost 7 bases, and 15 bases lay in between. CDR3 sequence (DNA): TGTGCCACCAGCAGTCGTGGGGGGGCCGTCGGGGAGCTGTTTTTT. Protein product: CATSSRGGAVGELFF.

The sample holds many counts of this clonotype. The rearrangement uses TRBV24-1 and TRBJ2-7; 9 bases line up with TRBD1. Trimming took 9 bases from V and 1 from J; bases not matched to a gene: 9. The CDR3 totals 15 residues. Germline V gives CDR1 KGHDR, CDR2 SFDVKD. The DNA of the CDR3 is TGTGCCACCTCTCCCGGGACAGGGATTTCCTACGAGCAGTACTTC. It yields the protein CATSPGTGISYEQYF.

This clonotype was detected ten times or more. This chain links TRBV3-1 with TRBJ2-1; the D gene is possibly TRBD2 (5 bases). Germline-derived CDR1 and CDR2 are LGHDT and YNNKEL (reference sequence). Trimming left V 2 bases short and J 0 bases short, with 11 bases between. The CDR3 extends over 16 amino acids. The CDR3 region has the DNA TGTGCCAGCAGCCAACCTAGCCTACCCTCCTACAATGAGCAGTTCTTC. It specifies CASSQPSLPSYNEQFF.

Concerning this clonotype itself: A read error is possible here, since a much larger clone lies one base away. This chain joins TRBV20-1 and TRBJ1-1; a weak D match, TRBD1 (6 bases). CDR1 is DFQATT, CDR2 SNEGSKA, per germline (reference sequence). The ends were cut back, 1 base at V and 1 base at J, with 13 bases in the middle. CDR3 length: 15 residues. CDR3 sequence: CSARVTGHRNTEAFF. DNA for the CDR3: TGCAGTGCTAGAGTTACAGGGCATAGGAACACTGAAGCTTTCTTT.

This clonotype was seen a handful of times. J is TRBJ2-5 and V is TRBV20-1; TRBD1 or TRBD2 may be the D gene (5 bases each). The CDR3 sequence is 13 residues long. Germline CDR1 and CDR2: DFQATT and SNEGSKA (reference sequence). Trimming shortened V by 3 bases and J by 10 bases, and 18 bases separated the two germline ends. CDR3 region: CSASLVNQRGQYF. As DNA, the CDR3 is TGCAGTGCTAGCTTGGTGAACCAGAGGGGCCAGTACTTC.

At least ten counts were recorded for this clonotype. The CDR3 spells CASSDPPRTDTQYF. The CDR3 DNA follows: TGTGCCAGCAGCGACCCTCCTCGGACAGATACGCAGTATTTT. The chain employs TRBV2 and TRBJ2-3, with unresolved D. The germline gives CDR1 SNHLY, CDR2 FYNNEI. V was pared by 6 bases and J by 3 bases, with 13 bases between. The CDR3 extends over 14 amino acids.

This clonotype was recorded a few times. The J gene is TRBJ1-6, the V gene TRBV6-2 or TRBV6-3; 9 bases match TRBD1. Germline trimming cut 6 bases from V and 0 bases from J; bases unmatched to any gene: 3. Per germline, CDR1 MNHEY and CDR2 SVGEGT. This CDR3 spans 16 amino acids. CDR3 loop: CASRLQGASYNSPLHF. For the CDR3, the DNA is TGTGCCAGCAGACTACAGGGGGCCTCCTATAATTCACCCCTCCACTTT.

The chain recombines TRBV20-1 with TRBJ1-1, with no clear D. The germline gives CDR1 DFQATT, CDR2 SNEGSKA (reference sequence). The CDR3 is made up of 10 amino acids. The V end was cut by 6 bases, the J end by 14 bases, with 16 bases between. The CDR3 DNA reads TGCAGTGCCCTTAACCAGAAGGCATTCTTT. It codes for CSALNQKAFF.

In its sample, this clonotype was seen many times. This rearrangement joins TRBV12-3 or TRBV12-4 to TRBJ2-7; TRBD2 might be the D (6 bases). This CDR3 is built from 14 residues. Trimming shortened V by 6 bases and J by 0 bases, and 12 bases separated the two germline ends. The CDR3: CASRAGRSSYEQYF. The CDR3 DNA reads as TGTGCCAGCAGGGCGGGACGCAGCTCCTACGAGCAGTACTTC.

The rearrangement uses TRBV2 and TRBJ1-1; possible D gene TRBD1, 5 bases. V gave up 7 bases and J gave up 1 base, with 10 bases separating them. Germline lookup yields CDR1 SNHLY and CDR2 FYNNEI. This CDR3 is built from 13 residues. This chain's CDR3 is CASKNDRNTEAFF. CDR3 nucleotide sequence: TGTGCCAGCAAGAACGACAGGAACACTGAAGCTTTCTTT.

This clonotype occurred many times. In DNA form, the CDR3 reads TGTGCCACCAGTGCTGGGGGGCCCCAGCATTTT. Protein product: CATSAGGPQHF. The chain is built from TRBV24-1 and TRBJ1-5; possibly TRBD1 for D (5 bases). This CDR3 has 11 amino acids. The germline V and J ends were trimmed by 5 bases and 9 bases, with 7 bases remaining between them. Germline V gives CDR1 KGHDR, CDR2 SFDVKD.

The CDR3 sequence: CASNMRGFSKNIQYF. The CDR3 nucleotides are TGTGCCAGCAATATGAGGGGTTTTTCCAAAAACATTCAGTACTTC. J is TRBJ2-4 and V is TRBV28; perhaps D is TRBD1 or TRBD2 (5 bases each). This CDR3 region has 15 residues. Trimming cost V 7 bases and J 2 bases, with 15 bases left between them. The germline gives CDR1 MDHEN, CDR2 SYDVKM.

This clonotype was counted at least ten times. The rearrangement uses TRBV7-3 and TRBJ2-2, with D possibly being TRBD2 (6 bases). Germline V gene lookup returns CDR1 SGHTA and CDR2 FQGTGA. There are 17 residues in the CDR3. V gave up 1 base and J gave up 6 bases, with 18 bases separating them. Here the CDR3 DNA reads TGTGCCAGCAGCTTAAACCCGGGAGCCTTCGGAGCCGGGGAGCTGTTTTTT. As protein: CASSLNPGAFGAGELFF.

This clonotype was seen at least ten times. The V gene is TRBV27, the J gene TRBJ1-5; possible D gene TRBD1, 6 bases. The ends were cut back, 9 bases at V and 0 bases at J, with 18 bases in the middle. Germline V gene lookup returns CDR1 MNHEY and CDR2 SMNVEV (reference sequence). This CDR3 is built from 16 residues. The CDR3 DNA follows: TGTGCCAGACGGGAGGACCAGGGGCATAGCAATCAGCCCCAGCATTTT. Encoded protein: CARREDQGHSNQPQHF.

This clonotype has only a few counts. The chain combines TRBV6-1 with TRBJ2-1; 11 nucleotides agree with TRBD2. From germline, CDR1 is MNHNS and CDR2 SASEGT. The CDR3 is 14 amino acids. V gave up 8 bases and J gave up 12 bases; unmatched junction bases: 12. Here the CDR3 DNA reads TGTGCCAGCGGCCGTGGGCTAGCGGGGGGCTGGCAGTTCTTC. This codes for CASGRGLAGGWQFF.

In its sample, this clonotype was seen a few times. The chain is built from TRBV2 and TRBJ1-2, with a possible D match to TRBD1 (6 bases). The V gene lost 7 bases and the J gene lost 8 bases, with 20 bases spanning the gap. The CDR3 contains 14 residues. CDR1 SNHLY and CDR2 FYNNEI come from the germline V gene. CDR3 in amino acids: CASMTWGGAGGYTF. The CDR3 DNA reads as TGTGCCAGCATGACCTGGGGGGGGGCTGGAGGCTACACCTTC. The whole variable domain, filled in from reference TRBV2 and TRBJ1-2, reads EPEVTQTPSHQVTQMGQEVILRCVPISNHLYFYWYRQILGQKVEFLVSFYNNEISEKSEIFDDQFSVERPDGSNFTLKIRSTKLEDSAMYFCASMTWGGAGGYTFGSGTRLTVV.

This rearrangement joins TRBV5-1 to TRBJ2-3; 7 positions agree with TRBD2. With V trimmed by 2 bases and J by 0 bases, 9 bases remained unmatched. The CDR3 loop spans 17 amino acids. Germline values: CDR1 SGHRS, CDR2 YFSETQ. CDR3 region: CASSFLADIYSTDTQYF. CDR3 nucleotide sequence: TGCGCCAGCAGCTTCCTAGCGGACATATATAGCACAGATACGCAGTATTTT. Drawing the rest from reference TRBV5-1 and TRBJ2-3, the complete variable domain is KAGVTQTPRYLIKTRGQQVTLSCSPISGHRSVSWYQQTPGQGLQFLFEYFSETQRNKGNFPGRFSGRQFSNSRSEMNVSTLELGDSALYLCASSFLADIYSTDTQYFGPGTRLTVL.

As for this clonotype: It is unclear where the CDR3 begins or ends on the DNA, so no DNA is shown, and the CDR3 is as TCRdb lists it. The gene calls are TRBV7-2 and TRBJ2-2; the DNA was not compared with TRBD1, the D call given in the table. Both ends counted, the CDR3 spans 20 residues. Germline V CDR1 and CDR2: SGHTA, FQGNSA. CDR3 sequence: CASSFYICSARDPVGAGAFF.

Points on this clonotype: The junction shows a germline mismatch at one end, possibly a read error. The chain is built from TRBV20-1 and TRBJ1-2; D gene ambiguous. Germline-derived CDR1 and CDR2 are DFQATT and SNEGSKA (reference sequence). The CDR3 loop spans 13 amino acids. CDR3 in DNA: TGCAGTGCTGGAGATGCGGGGATATATGGCTACACCTTC. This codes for CSAGDAGIYGYTF.

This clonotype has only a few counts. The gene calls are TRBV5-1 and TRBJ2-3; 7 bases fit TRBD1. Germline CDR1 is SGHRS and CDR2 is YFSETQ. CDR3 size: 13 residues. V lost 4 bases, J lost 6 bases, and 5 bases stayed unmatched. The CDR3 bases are TGCGCCAGCAGCCTGCTGACAGGGGATACGCAGTATTTT. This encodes CASSLLTGDTQYF. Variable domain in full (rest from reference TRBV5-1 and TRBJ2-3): KAGVTQTPRYLIKTRGQQVTLSCSPISGHRSVSWYQQTPGQGLQFLFEYFSETQRNKGNFPGRFSGRQFSNSRSEMNVSTLELGDSALYLCASSLLTGDTQYFGPGTRLTVL.

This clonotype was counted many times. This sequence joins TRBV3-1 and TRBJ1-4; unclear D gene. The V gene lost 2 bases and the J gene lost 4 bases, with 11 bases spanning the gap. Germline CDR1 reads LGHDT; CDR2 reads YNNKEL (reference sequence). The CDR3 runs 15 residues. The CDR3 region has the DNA TGTGCCAGCAGCCAATGGTCGGAGGGTAATGAAAAACTGTTTTTT. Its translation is CASSQWSEGNEKLFF.